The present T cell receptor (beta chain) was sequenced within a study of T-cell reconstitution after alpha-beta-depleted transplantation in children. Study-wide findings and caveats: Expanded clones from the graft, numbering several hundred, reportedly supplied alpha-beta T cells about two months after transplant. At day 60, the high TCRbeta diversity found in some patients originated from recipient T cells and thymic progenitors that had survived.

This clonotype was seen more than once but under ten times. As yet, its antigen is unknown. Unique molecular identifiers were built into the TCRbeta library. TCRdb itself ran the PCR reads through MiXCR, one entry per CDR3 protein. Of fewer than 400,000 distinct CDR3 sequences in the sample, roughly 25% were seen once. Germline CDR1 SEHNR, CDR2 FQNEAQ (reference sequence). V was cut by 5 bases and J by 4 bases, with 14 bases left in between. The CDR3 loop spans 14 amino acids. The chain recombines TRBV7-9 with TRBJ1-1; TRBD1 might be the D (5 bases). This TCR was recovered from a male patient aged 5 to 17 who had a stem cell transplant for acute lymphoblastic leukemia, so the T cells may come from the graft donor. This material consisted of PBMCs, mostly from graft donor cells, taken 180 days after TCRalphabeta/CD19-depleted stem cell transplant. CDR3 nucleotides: TGTGCCAGCAGCCAGACAGATAGTGGCACTGAAGCTTTCTTT. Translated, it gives CASSQTDSGTEAFF.